Listed below are T cell receptor beta chains from one sample, sequenced in a study of sequential checkpoint blockade in melanoma. Clones were read by immunoSEQ multiplex PCR, and TCRdb kept only the in-frame ones, dropping some. The profile shows some 20,000 clones, roughly four fifths of them singletons. The input for sequencing was CD8+ T cells sorted from blood (inferred from file names), taken from a patient given nivolumab and ipilimumab in sequence. The receptor source for this set is a human donor with melanoma. The CDR3 runs from the conserved cysteine through the conserved F or W. Each record gives: J gene, V gene, CDR3 protein.

J: TRBJ2-2; V: TRBV6-8; CDR3: CASSYSTSGHGELFF
J: NA; V: TRBV19; CDR3: CASSIVGTGATYEQYF
J: TRBJ2-7; V: TRBV30; CDR3: CAWRWSTYEQYF
J: TRBJ1-1; V: TRBV7-8; CDR3: CASSLMGARTEAFF
J: TRBJ2-2; V: TRBV4-1; CDR3: CASSHMDRVVGTGELFF
J: TRBJ2-7; V: TRBV7-6; CDR3: CASSLGRGTRGEQYF
J: TRBJ2-2; V: TRBV14; CDR3: CASSQTGIYLNTGELFF
J: TRBJ2-1; V: TRBV6-5; CDR3: CASSPREGLGEQFF
J: TRBJ2-1; V: TRBV6-4; CDR3: CASSDNGGAYNEQFF
J: TRBJ1-1; V: TRBV7-6; CDR3: CASSLGTVATEAFF
J: TRBJ2-7; V: TRBV5-8; CDR3: CASSAGTYEQYF
J: TRBJ1-1; V: TRBV28; CDR3: CASSSSQLTRGDGTEAFF
J: TRBJ2-1; V: TRBV11-2; CDR3: CASSFRLAGGPGNEQFF
J: TRBJ2-1; V: TRBV27; CDR3: CASRGRGGSNEQFF
J: TRBJ2-1; V: TRBV5-5; CDR3: CASSQLGQGANEQFF
J: TRBJ1-6; V: TRBV4-3; CDR3: CASSQYATPDRESSPLHF
J: TRBJ1-5; V: TRBV13; CDR3: CASSLGQSNQPQHF
J: TRBJ1-1; V: TRBV7-2; CDR3: CASSLRGINTEAFF
J: TRBJ2-7; V: TRBV7-9; CDR3: CASSSEASGQYF
J: TRBJ1-2; V: TRBV28; CDR3: CASSPWTGETAADYGYTF
J: TRBJ1-2; V: TRBV27; CDR3: CASSFRDNYGYTF
J: TRBJ1-1; V: TRBV19; CDR3: CASRTGGTEAFF
J: TRBJ2-3; V: TRBV27; CDR3: CASSPPSAGTDTQYF
J: TRBJ2-3; V: TRBV10-2; CDR3: CASDGRGGDTQYF
J: TRBJ2-7; V: TRBV7-6; CDR3: CASSLGAGGSYEQYF
J: TRBJ2-5; V: TRBV11-1; CDR3: CASSFITAETQYF
J: TRBJ1-2; V: TRBV6-5; CDR3: CASSYSSGVPDGYTF
J: TRBJ2-7; V: TRBV5-8; CDR3: CASSPGQGDYEQYF
J: TRBJ1-2; V: TRBV2; CDR3: CASSISTVNYGYTF
J: TRBJ1-1; V: TRBV10-3; CDR3: CAIGQGSRTEAFF